A single sample is the source of the 8 T cell receptor beta chains below, sequenced in a study of cytomegalovirus exposure and HLA in healthy donors. 60 Vbeta and 13 Jbeta primers were used in PCR. The table came from immunoSEQ multiplex PCR; TCRdb's copy has only in-frame clones and leaves some out. Of 150,000 to 160,000 clones listed, approximately 80% are singletons. The sample consisted of PBMCs. The origin of the receptors is a woman in her thirties or forties in good health and CMV-seropositive.

This clone came up a few times. The chain recombines TRBV5-4 with TRBJ2-3; 7 bases line up with TRBD1. CDR1 is SGHNT, CDR2 YYREEE, per germline (reference sequence). J lost 4 bases, V lost 0 bases, and 5 bases had no gene match. The CDR3 is made up of 15 amino acids. The CDR3 spells CASSLDRGRSDTQYF. CDR3 bases: TGTGCCAGCAGCTTGGACAGGGGAAGATCAGATACGCAGTATTTT.

The chain joins TRBV28 to TRBJ2-7; 9 bases line up with TRBD1. This CDR3 is built from 13 residues. Trimming cost V 8 bases and J 6 bases; bases outside gene matches: 8. Germline lookup yields CDR1 MDHEN and CDR2 SYDVKM. CDR3 bases: TGTGCCAGCGGGGGACAGGGACGAGGCGAGCAGTACTTC. Its translation is CASGGQGRGEQYF.

The count of this clone is one. The chain carries TRBV30 and TRBJ2-5; 13 nucleotides match TRBD2. J lost 4 bases, V lost 2 bases, and 4 bases had no gene match. Per the germline V gene, CDR1 is GTSNPN and CDR2 is SVGIG (reference sequence). This CDR3 contains 15 residues. CDR3 sequence reads: CAWSSLAGGRETQYF. The CDR3 DNA reads as TGTGCCTGGAGTTCACTAGCGGGAGGGCGAGAGACCCAGTACTTC.

The chain joins TRBV19 to TRBJ1-1; no reliable D call. Germline values: CDR1 LNHDA, CDR2 SQIVND (reference sequence). Trimming left V 0 bases short and J 3 bases short, with 14 bases between. The CDR3 runs to 16 residues. The CDR3 protein is CASSIDWSGRDTEAFF. The CDR3 bases are TGTGCCAGTAGTATAGATTGGAGCGGGCGCGACACTGAAGCTTTCTTT.

The chain joins TRBV28 to TRBJ1-4; D perhaps matches TRBD1 (5 bases). This CDR3 has 16 amino acids. V lost 2 bases, J lost 3 bases, and 13 bases lay in between. The germline gives CDR1 MDHEN, CDR2 SYDVKM. The CDR3 here is CASSLTGEGSNEKLFF. CDR3 in DNA: TGTGCCAGCAGTTTAACGGGGGAGGGGTCTAATGAAAAACTGTTTTTT.

This clone was found a few times. CDR3 residues: CASSESITQGGETDTQYF. The DNA of the CDR3 is TGCGCCAGCAGTGAGTCGATTACCCAGGGGGGCGAAACAGATACGCAGTATTTT. The chain links TRBV10-2 to TRBJ2-3; D may be TRBD1 (7 bases). Between the trimmed V and J ends, which lost 0 bases and 3 bases, there was a span of 19 bases. CDR1 and CDR2 from the germline V gene are WSHSY and SAAADI. CDR3 length: 18 residues.

This clone has ten or more counts. The rearrangement uses TRBV7-9 and TRBJ1-4, with 7 bases aligning to TRBD1. This CDR3 has 16 amino acids. Germline CDR1 reads SEHNR; CDR2 reads FQNEAQ (reference sequence). Losses at the gene ends were 5 bases for V and 0 bases for J; bases not matched to a gene: 6. The CDR3 region is CASSIRQGATNEKLFF. The CDR3 DNA follows: TGTGCCAGCAGCATTCGACAGGGAGCAACTAATGAAAAACTGTTTTTT.

This sequence joins TRBV5-1 and TRBJ1-1, with D perhaps TRBD1 (6 bases). The germline CDR1 and CDR2 sequences are SGHRS and YFSETQ. The ends were cut back, 4 bases at V and 3 bases at J, with 16 bases in the middle. The CDR3 totals 15 residues. CDR3 bases: TGCGCCAGCAGCAGACGGGGGGCCGGGGACACTGAAGCTTTCTTT. Translation: CASSRRGAGDTEAFF.